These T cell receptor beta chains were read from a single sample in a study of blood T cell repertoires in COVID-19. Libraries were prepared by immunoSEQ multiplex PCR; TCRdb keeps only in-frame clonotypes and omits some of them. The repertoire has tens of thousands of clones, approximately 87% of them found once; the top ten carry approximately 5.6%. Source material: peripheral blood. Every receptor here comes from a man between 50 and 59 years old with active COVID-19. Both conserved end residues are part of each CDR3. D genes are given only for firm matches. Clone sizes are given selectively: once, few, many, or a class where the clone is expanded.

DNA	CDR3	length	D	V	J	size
TGTGCCAGCAGCGTAGCGGGGTGGGGTGGCGGGCAGTTCTTC	CASSVAGWGGGQFF	14	-	TRBV9	TRBJ2-1	-
TGTGCCAGCAGCCCCGACAGGGGAGGAATATCACCCCTCCACTTT	CASSPDRGGISPLHF	15	TRBD1	TRBV11-1	TRBJ1-6	medium-sized
TGTGCCAGCAGCGTAGATATTTTTAGGAGCGAGCAGTACTTC	CASSVDIFRSEQYF	14	-	TRBV9	TRBJ2-7	-
TGTGCCAGCAGTTCAGGGACTTACACCGGGGAGCTGTTTTTT	CASSSGTYTGELFF	14	-	TRBV28	TRBJ2-2	-
TGCAGCGTTGAAATTCGTACGGGGGGCACTGAAGCTTTCTTT	CSVEIRTGGTEAFF	14	-	TRBV29-1	TRBJ1-1	-
TGTGCCAGCAGCGTATGGGGACAGGGTACACACAATGAGCAGTTCTTC	CASSVWGQGTHNEQFF	16	TRBD1	TRBV9	TRBJ2-1	-
TGTGCCAGCAGCTTACAGGACAGGGGTGCGTGGGGCTACACCTTC	CASSLQDRGAWGYTF	15	TRBD1	TRBV5-4	TRBJ1-2	-
TGTGCCAGCAGTGTGGAAGGAGCTAACTATGGCTACACCTTC	CASSVEGANYGYTF	14	-	TRBV28	TRBJ1-2	-
TGTGCCAGCAGCCTGACAGGGGGCGCTTACGAGCAGTACTTC	CASSLTGGAYEQYF	14	TRBD1	TRBV7-9	TRBJ2-7	few
TGTGCCAGCAGCAAAAGCACTTTGGTTCACACTGAAGCTTTCTTT	CASSKSTLVHTEAFF	15	-	TRBV21-1	TRBJ1-1	-
TGTGCCAGCAGCGAGCGGACAGGGGGCGCCCCTGGCTACACCTTC	CASSERTGGAPGYTF	15	TRBD1	TRBV11-3	TRBJ1-2	-
TGCAGCGTTGAAGCCGGCACCGGGGAGCTGTTTTTT	CSVEAGTGELFF	12	-	TRBV29-1	TRBJ2-2	-
TGTGCCAGCAGCTTTACAGGTAGCGGGAATAATGAGCAGTTCTTC	CASSFTGSGNNEQFF	15	TRBD2	TRBV5-4	TRBJ2-1	-
TGTGCCACCAGTGATGGAGACAGGGGACCCTATGGCTACACCTTC	CATSDGDRGPYGYTF	15	TRBD1	TRBV24-1	TRBJ1-2	-
TGCGCCAGCAGGCCCGGGAACTCTGGAAACACCATATATTTT	CASRPGNSGNTIYF	14	-	TRBV10-2	TRBJ1-3	medium-sized
TGTGCCAGCAGCTTGGGGGGGGCTGGGGCCAACGTCCTGACTTTC	CASSLGGAGANVLTF	15	TRBD2	TRBV7-6	TRBJ2-6	-
TGTGCCAGTAGTTCGACAGTGAACACTGAAGCTTTCTTT	CASSSTVNTEAFF	13	-	TRBV19	TRBJ1-1	-
TGCAGCGTTGAGGTAGATGCGGGGACTGAAGCTTTCTTT	CSVEVDAGTEAFF	13	-	TRBV29-1	TRBJ1-1	once